One and the same sample provided the 19 T cell receptor beta chains below, sequenced in a study of blood T cell repertoires in COVID-19. Profiled with immunoSEQ multiplex PCR; TCRdb holds only in-frame clones, not every one. The sample consists of around 180,000 clones, around 77% of them appearing once. The sequenced material came from peripheral blood. The receptors were gathered from a man aged 55-75 years with active or convalescent COVID-19.

The chain couples TRBV9 to TRBJ2-3, with D possibly being TRBD1 (5 bases). Germline CDR1 and CDR2: SGDLS and YYNGEE. Trimming pared 7 bases from V and 2 bases from J, leaving 17 bases between. The CDR3 is 15 amino acids. CDR3 protein: CASGGQGPTTDTQYF. The CDR3 DNA sequence: TGTGCCAGCGGTGGACAAGGCCCAACCACAGATACGCAGTATTTT. Combining the CDR3 with reference TRBV9 and TRBJ2-3 gives the whole variable domain DSGVTQTPKHLITATGQRVTLRCSPRSGDLSVYWYQQSLDQGLQFLIQYYNGEERAKGNILERFSAQQFPDLHSELNLSSLELGDSALYFCASGGQGPTTDTQYFGPGTRLTVL.

J is TRBJ2-2 and V is TRBV9, with 13 bases aligning to TRBD2. The CDR3 length is 17 residues. Losses at the gene ends were 4 bases for V and 7 bases for J; bases not matched to a gene: 10. The V gene's germline CDR1 is SGDLS and CDR2 YYNGEE. The DNA for the CDR3 is TGTGCCAGCAGCCCAGGAGGACTAGCGGGAGTGATCGGGGAGCTGTTTTTT. Translation gives CASSPGGLAGVIGELFF.

This clone has only one observation. This rearrangement joins TRBV2 to TRBJ2-1, with D possibly matching TRBD2 (6 bases). Per the germline V gene, CDR1 is SNHLY and CDR2 is FYNNEI. This CDR3 comprises 14 residues. Trimming removed 5 bases at V and 6 bases at J, with 14 bases between. CDR3 DNA sequence: TGTGCCAGCAGTACTCCGGAGGAGGGCAATGAGCAGTTCTTC. Encoded protein: CASSTPEEGNEQFF.

J is TRBJ2-3 and V is TRBV27; TRBD2 agrees at 12 bases. With 5 bases clipped from V and 6 bases from J, the junction kept 9 bases outside the gene matches. The CDR3 extends over 16 amino acids. The germline CDR1 and CDR2 sequences are MNHEY and SMNVEV (reference sequence). The DNA for the CDR3 is TGTGCCAGCAGTCCCCTAGCGGGAGGGGTTTCTGATACGCAGTATTTT. This codes for CASSPLAGGVSDTQYF.

This chain uses TRBV11-3 with TRBJ2-7, with 9 bases fitting TRBD1. The J segment lost 3 bases and the V segment lost 5 bases, leaving 2 bases of the junction unmatched. CDR1 and CDR2 (germline): SGHNT, YENEEA. This CDR3 is 13 amino acids long. As DNA, the CDR3 is TGTGCCAGCAGCAACAGGGGGCTCTACGAGCAGTACTTC. Amino acid sequence: CASSNRGLYEQYF. The variable domain in full, with the rest retrieved from reference TRBV11-3 and TRBJ2-7, is EAGVVQSPRYKIIEKKQPVAFWCNPISGHNTLYWYLQNLGQGPELLIRYENEEAVDDSQLPKDRFSAERLKGVDSTLKIQPAELGDSAVYLCASSNRGLYEQYFGPGTRLTVT.

The chain employs TRBV19 and TRBJ1-1; the match to TRBD1 covers 7 bases. This CDR3 has 15 amino acids. V lost 5 bases, J lost 5 bases, and 11 bases stayed unmatched. CDR1 LNHDA and CDR2 SQIVND come from the germline V gene (reference sequence). The CDR3 coding sequence is TGTGCCAGTAGTGCCCTGACAGGGTTCGGGACTGAAGCTTTCTTT. This encodes CASSALTGFGTEAFF.

The J gene is TRBJ2-3, the V gene TRBV10-3; 10 bases line up with TRBD1. The germline V gene has CDR1 ENHRY and CDR2 SYGVKD. The V gene end was trimmed by 6 bases and the J gene end by 0 bases; junction bases not matched to a gene: 6. The CDR3 length is 16 residues. CDR3 DNA sequence: TGTGCCATCAGGGACAGGGGGTCGGGGAGCACAGATACGCAGTATTTT. This gives the protein CAIRDRGSGSTDTQYF.

V and J are TRBV7-2 and TRBJ1-2, with unresolved D. The V gene lost 1 base and the J gene lost 0 bases, with 9 bases spanning the gap. The CDR3 is 15 residues long. Germline lookup yields CDR1 SGHTA and CDR2 FQGNSA. CDR3 in amino acids: CASSLGPSTNYGYTF. The CDR3 region has the DNA TGTGCCAGCAGCTTAGGTCCCAGTACTAACTATGGCTACACCTTC.

V and J are TRBV30 and TRBJ1-2; 7 bases match TRBD1. Germline lookup yields CDR1 GTSNPN and CDR2 SVGIG (reference sequence). V shed 0 bases and J 6 bases; nucleotides not matched to a gene: 4. The CDR3 has 13 amino acids. CDR3 DNA: TGTGCCTGGAGTGTAACCCAGGGGGATGGCTACACCTTC. Protein: CAWSVTQGDGYTF.

The genes are TRBV6-5 and TRBJ2-7; the D gene is possibly TRBD1 (5 bases). CDR3 length equals 15 residues. With 0 bases removed from V and 0 bases from J, the gap between germline ends came to 9 bases. The germline V gene encodes CDR1 MNHEY and CDR2 SVGAGI. CDR3 amino acids: CASSYSKQGSYEQYF. CDR3 in DNA: TGTGCCAGCAGTTACTCGAAGCAGGGCTCCTACGAGCAGTACTTC.

This clone was observed a handful of times. The chain couples TRBV5-1 to TRBJ2-7; D possibly corresponds to TRBD2 (6 bases). V was pared by 1 base and J by 2 bases, with 10 bases between. Germline-derived CDR1 and CDR2 are SGHRS and YFSETQ. This CDR3 has 14 amino acids. The CDR3 region is CASSLSGVPYEQYF. The CDR3 DNA reads TGCGCCAGCAGCTTGTCGGGGGTCCCCTACGAGCAGTACTTC.

J is TRBJ2-3 and V is TRBV6-5, with D maybe TRBD2 (5 bases). Between the trimmed V and J ends, which lost 0 bases and 6 bases, there was a span of 13 bases. Germline CDR1 MNHEY, CDR2 SVGAGI. The CDR3 runs 15 residues. The CDR3 spells CASSYSSLAGDTQYF. The DNA for the CDR3 is TGTGCCAGCAGTTACTCGAGTCTAGCCGGCGATACGCAGTATTTT.

V is TRBV7-6 and J is TRBJ2-1, with 8 bases that match TRBD2. Germline V gene data show CDR1 as SGHVS and CDR2 as FNYEAQ. The CDR3 runs 17 residues. Trimming cost V 4 bases and J 5 bases; bases outside gene matches: 13. The CDR3 region is CASSSPVLGLGDNEQFF. CDR3 nucleotide sequence: TGTGCCAGCAGCTCCCCAGTGTTGGGACTAGGGGACAATGAGCAGTTCTTC.

This chain links TRBV19 with TRBJ2-1, with D maybe TRBD1 (6 bases). V was shortened by 5 bases and J by 9 bases, with 11 bases between the two germline ends. Germline V gene data show CDR1 as LNHDA and CDR2 as SQIVND (reference sequence). This CDR3 region has 12 residues. CDR3 sequence: CASSWTDSEQFF. The CDR3 DNA reads TGTGCCAGTAGTTGGACAGATAGTGAGCAGTTCTTC.

This chain joins TRBV6-5 and TRBJ2-7; tentatively, D is TRBD2 (6 bases). This CDR3 is built from 11 residues. The germline V gene encodes CDR1 MNHEY and CDR2 SVGAGI. The V and J ends lost 10 bases and 9 bases respectively, with 16 bases between them. CDR3 protein: CATEAGNRQYF. CDR3 bases: TGTGCCACCGAGGCGGGGAACAGGCAGTACTTC.

The chain is built from TRBV27 and TRBJ2-7; 8 nucleotides align to TRBD1. With 5 bases clipped from V and 6 bases from J, the junction kept 6 bases outside the gene matches. The CDR3 is 13 amino acids. Germline CDR1 MNHEY, CDR2 SMNVEV (reference sequence). CDR3 sequence (DNA): TGTGCCAGCAGTATGGACAGGGTCCTCGAGCAGTACTTC. Its translation is CASSMDRVLEQYF.

V gene TRBV6-2 or TRBV6-3 combines with J gene TRBJ1-1; D is possibly TRBD1 (6 bases). CDR1 is MNHEY and CDR2 is SVGEGT in the germline V gene. V dropped 5 bases and J dropped 4 bases, with 20 bases sitting between them. This CDR3 comprises 16 residues. The DNA of the CDR3 is TGTGCCAGCAGTCCCACCGTGTTTGGGGGCCTCACTGAAGCTTTCTTT. Translation: CASSPTVFGGLTEAFF.

The chain combines TRBV11-2 with TRBJ2-3; D is uncertain. Germline lookup yields CDR1 SGHAT and CDR2 FQNNGV. The V end lost 10 bases, the J end lost 2 bases, and 10 bases lay between the germline ends. The CDR3 sequence is 12 residues long. The CDR3 nucleotides read TGTGCCATTGTCCTTCCCACAGATACGCAGTATTTT. It specifies CAIVLPTDTQYF.

The V gene is TRBV12-3 or TRBV12-4, the J gene TRBJ1-6, with a tentative D call TRBD1 (6 bases). The CDR3 extends over 13 amino acids. The germline V and J ends were trimmed by 5 bases and 10 bases, with 12 bases remaining between them. CDR3 nucleotide sequence: TGTGCCAGCAGTACGACAGGTGAATCACCCCTCCACTTT. Translation gives CASSTTGESPLHF.